This note documents a single T cell receptor beta chain sequence. The antigen is unknown. It may be a read error: a sequence one base away is much more abundant. Any patient presenting with uncontrolled infection, other autoimmune disease, pregnancy or lactation was left out. This CDR3 is 16 amino acids long. CDR1 and CDR2 from the germline V gene are SGHNT and YENEEA. V shed 2 bases and J 0 bases; nucleotides not matched to a gene: 4. The record originates from a study of T cells in Graves' hyperthyroidism and ophthalmopathy. TCR beta CDR3 regions were amplified from RNA transcripts. A first-round RT-PCR of the TCR CDR3 used the HTBI primer set. One entry per CDR3 protein results from TCRdb running MiXCR on the multiplex PCR reads. The sample lists fewer than 350,000 distinct CDR3 sequences; 13% were seen once. Study outcomes and limitations: A 13 V-J model separated ophthalmopathy from stable hyperthyroidism.

Sequences were obtained from blood. This sequence originates from a woman under 40 with Graves' hyperthyroidism that later progressed to Graves' ophthalmopathy. V gene TRBV11-3 combines with J gene TRBJ2-1, with 7 bases lining up with TRBD1. The CDR3, as DNA: TGTGCCAGCAGCTTACGTCAGGGGGTCTCCTACAATGAGCAGTTCTTC. This gives the protein CASSLRQGVSYNEQFF.